The 3 T cell receptor beta chains given below trace back to one sample, sequenced in a study of shared clonotypes between healthy human individuals. The table came from immunoSEQ multiplex PCR; TCRdb's copy has only in-frame clones and leaves some out. The sample contains 450,000 to 500,000 clones, almost 80% of which appear only once. The sample comprised PBMCs. The receptor source for this set is a woman between 35 and 50 years old in good health. Some clones in this sample may be carry-over from other donors' samples.

This clone occurred a few times. V is TRBV28 and J is TRBJ2-2, with no clear D. V was cut by 7 bases and J by 6 bases, with 9 bases left in between. This CDR3 has 12 residues. Looked up from germline, CDR1 is MDHEN and CDR2 is SYDVKM. The CDR3 reads CASTPRSGELFF. The CDR3, as DNA: TGTGCCAGCACTCCACGTTCCGGGGAGCTGTTTTTT.

This clone was detected only once. This chain links TRBV11-3 with TRBJ2-1, with TRBD2 as a possible D gene (6 bases). CDR1 is SGHNT, CDR2 YENEEA, per germline. The V gene lost 6 bases and the J gene lost 4 bases, with 16 bases spanning the gap. CDR3 size: 15 residues. The CDR3: CASRLTGTSYNEQFF. CDR3 DNA: TGTGCCAGCAGACTTACCGGGACTTCTTACAATGAGCAGTTCTTC.

This clone was recorded once. CDR3 in DNA: TGTGCCAGCAGCCACCTTAGCGGGAGGGGTGACGAGCAGTTCTTC. Residues: CASSHLSGRGDEQFF. The V and J genes are TRBV9 and TRBJ2-1; 11 bases are shared with TRBD2. Per the germline V gene, CDR1 is SGDLS and CDR2 is YYNGEE. This CDR3 spans 15 amino acids. V lost 4 bases, J lost 10 bases, and 10 bases stayed unmatched. The full variable domain, completed using reference TRBV9 and TRBJ2-1, is DSGVTQTPKHLITATGQRVTLRCSPRSGDLSVYWYQQSLDQGLQFLIQYYNGEERAKGNILERFSAQQFPDLHSELNLSSLELGDSALYFCASSHLSGRGDEQFFGPGTRLTVL.